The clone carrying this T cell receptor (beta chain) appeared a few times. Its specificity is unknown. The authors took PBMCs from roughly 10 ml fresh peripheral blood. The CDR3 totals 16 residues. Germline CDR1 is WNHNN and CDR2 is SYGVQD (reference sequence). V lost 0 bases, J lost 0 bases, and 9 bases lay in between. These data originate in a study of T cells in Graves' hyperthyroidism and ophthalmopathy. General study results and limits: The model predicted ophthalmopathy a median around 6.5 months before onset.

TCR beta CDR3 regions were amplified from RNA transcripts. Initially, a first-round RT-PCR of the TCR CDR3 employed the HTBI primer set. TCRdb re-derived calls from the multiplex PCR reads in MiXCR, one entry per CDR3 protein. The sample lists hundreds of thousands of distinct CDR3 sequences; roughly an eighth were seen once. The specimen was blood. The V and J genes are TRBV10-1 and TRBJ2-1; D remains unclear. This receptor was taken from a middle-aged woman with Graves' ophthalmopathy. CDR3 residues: CASSESFRSSYNEQFF. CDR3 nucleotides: TGCGCCAGCAGTGAGTCGTTCCGTAGCTCCTACAATGAGCAGTTCTTC.